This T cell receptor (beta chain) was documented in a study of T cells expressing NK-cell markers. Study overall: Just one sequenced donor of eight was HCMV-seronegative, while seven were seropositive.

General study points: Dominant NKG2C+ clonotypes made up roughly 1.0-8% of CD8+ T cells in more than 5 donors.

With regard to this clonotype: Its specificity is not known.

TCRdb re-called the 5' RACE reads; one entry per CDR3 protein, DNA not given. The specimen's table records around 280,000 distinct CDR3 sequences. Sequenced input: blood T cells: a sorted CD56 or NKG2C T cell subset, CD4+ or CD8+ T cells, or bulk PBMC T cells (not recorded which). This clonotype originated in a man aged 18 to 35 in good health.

The CDR3 sequence: CASSEPVAHQHYGYTF. The chain carries TRBV25-1 and TRBJ1-2. Germline loops: CDR1 MGHDK, CDR2 SYGVNS. This CDR3 has 16 residues.